The 2 T cell receptor beta chains below come from one sample, sequenced in a study of blood T cell repertoires in COVID-19. The table came from immunoSEQ multiplex PCR; TCRdb's copy has only in-frame clones and leaves some out. This table has 45,000 to 60,000 clones, 75% to 95% appearing once. The specimen was peripheral blood. These TCRs come from an older man with active COVID-19.

V is TRBV2 and J is TRBJ1-5, with D possibly TRBD1 on 6 matching bases. Trimming removed 6 bases at V and 7 bases at J, with 10 bases between. There are 12 residues in the CDR3. Germline V gene data show CDR1 as SNHLY and CDR2 as FYNNEI. CDR3 region: CASRGQVQPQHF. CDR3 nucleotide sequence: TGTGCCAGCAGGGGACAAGTCCAGCCCCAGCATTTT.

V gene TRBV5-1 combines with J gene TRBJ2-5, with 7 bases fitting TRBD1. In germline, CDR1 is SGHRS, CDR2 YFSETQ. J was trimmed by 3 bases and V by 4 bases; bases with no gene match: 3. The CDR3 loop spans 13 amino acids. CDR3 in DNA: TGCGCCAGCAGCCCGGGACAGAAAGAGACCCAGTACTTC. It codes for CASSPGQKETQYF.